A selection of T cell receptor beta chains follows, all from one sample in a study of T-cell memory formation after mild COVID-19. TCRdb used MiXCR to reprocess the 5' RACE reads, holding one entry per CDR3 protein. The sample lists fewer than 450,000 distinct CDR3 sequences, 20% to 25% occurring once. What was sequenced was PBMCs or a T cell subset sorted from them (not recorded which). Receptor source: an adult woman who had mild COVID-19 (a few samples of this study predate the infection). Cell type and time point are not known. Both conserved end residues are part of each CDR3. D genes are given only for firm matches. Part of the rows lack a size; the others show once, few, many or a class for expanded clones.

NA | NA | TRBJ1-1 | TRBV29-1 | CSVGEGGAFF | TGCAGCGTTGGCGAGGGAGGCGCTTTCTTT
few | TRBD2 | TRBJ2-7 | TRBV11-3 | CASRGGGNPYEQYF | TGTGCCAGCAGGGGCGGGGGGAACCCCTACGAGCAGTACTTC
few | NA | TRBJ2-3 | TRBV3-1 | CASSQGWIGADTQYF | TGTGCCAGCAGCCAAGGGTGGATAGGCGCAGATACGCAGTATTTT
NA | NA | TRBJ2-5 | TRBV20-1 | CSAVREETQYF | TGCAGTGCTGTACGGGAAGAGACCCAGTACTTC
NA | TRBD1 | TRBJ2-5 | TRBV7-8 | CASSLNFGTGVQETQYF | TGTGCCAGCAGCTTGAACTTCGGGACAGGGGTTCAAGAGACCCAGTACTTC
NA | NA | TRBJ2-7 | TRBV5-1 | CARGRYEQYF | TGCGCCAGGGGCAGGTACGAGCAGTACTTC
few | NA | TRBJ2-3 | TRBV4-2 | CAVCPTMGTDTQYF | TGTGCCGTGTGCCCGACAATGGGCACAGATACGCAGTATTTT
few | NA | TRBJ2-5 | TRBV24-1 | CATSGQNQETQYF | TGTGCCACCTCAGGACAAAACCAAGAGACCCAGTACTTC
few | NA | TRBJ2-7 | TRBV27 | CASSPHMTSSYEQYF | TGTGCCAGCAGTCCCCACATGACCAGCTCCTACGAGCAGTACTTC
NA | NA | TRBJ1-2 | TRBV2 | CASAQGGGYTF | TGTGCCAGTGCACAGGGCGGCGGCTACACCTTC
NA | NA | TRBJ1-1 | TRBV20-1 | CSARDRPGRGTEAFF | TGCAGTGCTAGAGACCGCCCCGGGAGGGGCACTGAAGCTTTCTTT
few | NA | TRBJ2-5 | TRBV24-1 | CATSGVLQETQYF | TGTGCCACCAGTGGAGTCCTCCAAGAGACCCAGTACTTC
few | NA | TRBJ1-1 | TRBV5-1 | CASSPRQAGGAEAFF | TGCGCCAGCAGCCCTCGACAGGCCGGTGGGGCTGAAGCTTTCTTT
many | NA | TRBJ2-7 | TRBV4-2 | CASSQDGRGETYEQYF | TGTGCCAGCAGCCAAGATGGCAGGGGCGAGACCTACGAGCAGTACTTC
NA | NA | TRBJ2-5 | TRBV7-6 | CASSLEYMSRETQYF | TGTGCCAGCAGCTTAGAATATATGTCTCGGGAGACCCAGTACTTC
few | NA | TRBJ2-7 | TRBV12-3/TRBV12-4 | CASTGLSDEQYF | TGTGCCAGTACAGGGTTGTCCGACGAGCAGTACTTC
few | NA | TRBJ1-2 | TRBV20-1 | CSASQAFYGYTF | TGCAGTGCTAGCCAAGCCTTCTATGGCTACACCTTC
NA | NA | TRBJ2-7 | TRBV15 | CATSRDQDYEQYF | TGTGCCACCAGCAGAGATCAAGACTACGAGCAGTACTTC
NA | TRBD2 | TRBJ2-5 | TRBV5-4 | CASSLVLAGEETQYF | TGTGCCAGCAGCTTGGTTCTAGCGGGGGAAGAGACCCAGTACTTC
NA | TRBD1 | TRBJ2-7 | TRBV7-9 | CASSGQGASEQYF | TGTGCCAGCAGCGGACAGGGGGCATCGGAACAGTACTTC
NA | NA | TRBJ2-2 | TRBV9 | CASSARGVPNTGELFF | TGTGCCAGCAGCGCCCGCGGGGTTCCGAACACCGGGGAGCTGTTTTTT
NA | TRBD1 | TRBJ1-1 | TRBV10-3 | CAISASTGVGTEAFF | TGTGCCATCAGTGCTTCGACAGGGGTCGGCACTGAAGCTTTCTTT
NA | NA | TRBJ2-1 | TRBV9 | CASSVDFYEQFF | TGTGCCAGCAGCGTAGATTTTTATGAGCAGTTCTTC
NA | NA | TRBJ2-3 | TRBV12-3/TRBV12-4 | CASSFMPVGWSTDTQYF | TGTGCCAGCAGTTTTATGCCCGTGGGTTGGAGCACAGATACGCAGTATTTT
NA | NA | TRBJ2-1 | TRBV7-7 | CASSVDWYNEQFF | TGTGCCAGCAGCGTCGACTGGTACAATGAGCAGTTCTTC
few | TRBD1 | TRBJ2-2 | TRBV7-2 | CASSRDRGPNTGELFF | TGTGCCAGCAGTCGGGACAGGGGACCGAACACCGGGGAGCTGTTTTTT
NA | TRBD1 | TRBJ1-2 | TRBV25-1 | CASSEFTDREDGYTF | TGTGCCAGCAGTGAATTTACGGACAGGGAGGATGGCTACACCTTC
few | TRBD1 | TRBJ2-5 | TRBV24-1 | CATSRQGQETQYF | TGTGCCACCAGTAGACAGGGCCAAGAGACCCAGTACTTC
NA | NA | TRBJ2-1 | TRBV30 | CACSRIGGYNEQFF | TGTGCCTGCTCTCGGATTGGGGGGTACAATGAGCAGTTCTTC
few | NA | TRBJ2-5 | TRBV12-5 | CASGLAPHTSPGADQETQYF | TGTGCTAGTGGTTTGGCCCCTCACACTAGTCCCGGGGCGGACCAAGAGACCCAGTACTTC
NA | TRBD2 | TRBJ2-1 | TRBV29-1 | CSVGGTSGSSEQFF | TGCAGCGTGGGAGGGACTAGCGGGAGTAGTGAGCAGTTCTTC
many | NA | TRBJ1-5 | TRBV6-5 | CASSYGAGTQPQHF | TGTGCCAGCAGTTACGGTGCAGGGACTCAGCCCCAGCATTTT
NA | NA | TRBJ1-5 | TRBV4-3 | CASSQDLGSDQPQHF | TGCGCCAGCAGCCAAGATTTAGGGTCTGATCAGCCCCAGCATTTT
few | NA | TRBJ2-1 | TRBV20-1 | CSARGGGKVEQFF | TGCAGTGCTAGAGGAGGAGGGAAGGTTGAGCAGTTCTTC
NA | TRBD1 | TRBJ1-1 | TRBV18 | CASSPSGQRASAFF | TGTGCCAGCTCACCCTCGGGACAGCGGGCTTCAGCTTTCTTT
NA | NA | TRBJ1-1 | TRBV20-1 | CSATGLGQGGTEAFF | TGCAGTGCTACAGGCTTAGGGCAGGGAGGGACTGAAGCTTTCTTT
NA | TRBD2 | TRBJ2-7 | TRBV4-2 | CASSQDQYSAGGRPCEQYF | TGTGCCAGCAGCCAAGATCAGTACTCAGCGGGGGGACGTCCCTGCGAGCAGTACTTC
few | TRBD2 | TRBJ2-5 | TRBV5-5 | CASSLGTRASQETQYF | TGTGCCAGCAGCTTAGGGACTAGGGCCTCCCAAGAGACCCAGTACTTC
many | NA | TRBJ2-3 | TRBV5-1 | CASSLEGQSTDTQYF | TGCGCCAGCAGCTTGGAAGGACAGAGCACAGATACGCAGTATTTT
NA | NA | TRBJ2-7 | TRBV19 | CASSIRVGSYEQYF | TGTGCCAGTAGCATCCGGGTGGGTTCCTACGAGCAGTACTTC
few | TRBD1 | TRBJ1-1 | TRBV2 | CASSEYGQGNINTEAFF | TGTGCCAGCAGTGAGTATGGACAGGGCAATATAAACACTGAAGCTTTCTTT
NA | TRBD2 | TRBJ2-4 | TRBV5-1 | CASRPPAGGDIQYF | TGCGCCAGCAGACCCCCCGCGGGAGGAGACATTCAGTACTTC
NA | TRBD1 | TRBJ2-2 | TRBV24-1 | CATSDLSQGFGNTGELFF | TGTGCCACCAGTGATCTATCACAGGGGTTTGGGAACACCGGGGAGCTGTTTTTT
few | NA | TRBJ1-5 | TRBV3-1 | CASSPLASNQPQHF | TGTGCCAGCAGCCCCCTGGCTAGCAATCAGCCCCAGCATTTT
few | NA | TRBJ1-1 | TRBV12-3/TRBV12-4 | CASSFERIQGTEAFF | TGTGCCAGCAGTTTCGAAAGGATTCAGGGTACTGAAGCTTTCTTT
NA | NA | TRBJ1-2 | TRBV12-3/TRBV12-4 | CASSREKGFADGYTF | TGTGCCAGCTCAAGGGAAAAGGGGTTTGCGGATGGCTACACCTTC
NA | NA | TRBJ2-7 | TRBV20-1 | CSARDRSTLYEQYF | TGCAGTGCTAGAGATCGATCTACCCTCTACGAGCAGTACTTC
NA | TRBD1 | TRBJ2-7 | TRBV7-6 | CASRPAGTGGTYEQYF | TGTGCCAGCAGACCCGCCGGGACAGGGGGGACCTACGAGCAGTACTTC
few | TRBD1 | TRBJ2-5 | TRBV29-1 | CSVSHRGEETQYF | TGCAGCGTATCCCACAGGGGTGAAGAGACCCAGTACTTC
few | NA | TRBJ2-5 | TRBV27 | CASSLKKGGPELETQYF | TGTGCCAGCAGTTTAAAGAAGGGGGGTCCGGAGTTAGAGACCCAGTACTTC
NA | NA | TRBJ2-7 | TRBV29-1 | CSVRGDEQYF | TGCAGCGTAAGAGGGGACGAGCAGTACTTC
few | NA | TRBJ2-2 | TRBV5-1 | CASSPSGLQNTGELFF | TGCGCCAGCAGCCCCTCCGGACTGCAGAACACCGGGGAGCTGTTTTTT
NA | NA | TRBJ2-7 | TRBV29-1 | CSVEVGGAGGSYEQYF | TGCAGCGTTGAAGTAGGGGGTGCAGGGGGGTCCTACGAGCAGTACTTC
NA | TRBD1 | TRBJ1-1 | TRBV12-3/TRBV12-4 | CASQGADTEAFF | TGTGCCAGTCAGGGGGCGGACACTGAAGCTTTCTTT
NA | NA | TRBJ1-1 | TRBV3-1 | CASSQAAGADTEAFF | TGTGCCAGCAGCCAGGCGGCAGGGGCCGACACTGAAGCTTTCTTT